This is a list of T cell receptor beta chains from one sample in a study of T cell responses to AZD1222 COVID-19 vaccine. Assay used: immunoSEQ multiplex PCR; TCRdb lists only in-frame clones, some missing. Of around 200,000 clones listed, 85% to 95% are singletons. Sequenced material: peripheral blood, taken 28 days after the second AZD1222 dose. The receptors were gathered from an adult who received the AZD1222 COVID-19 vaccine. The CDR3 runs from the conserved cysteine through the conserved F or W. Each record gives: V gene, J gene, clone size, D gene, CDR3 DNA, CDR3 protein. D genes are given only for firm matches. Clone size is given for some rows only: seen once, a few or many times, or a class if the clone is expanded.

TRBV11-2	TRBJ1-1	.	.	TGTGCCAGCAGCTTGGTCGTAGCTGAAGCTTTCTTT	CASSLVVAEAFF
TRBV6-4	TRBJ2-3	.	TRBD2	TGTGCCAGCAGTGAGACTAGCGGGGGCACAGATACGCAGTATTTT	CASSETSGGTDTQYF
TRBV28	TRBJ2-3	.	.	TGTGCCAGCAGGTCGGGCACAGATACGCAGTATTTT	CASRSGTDTQYF
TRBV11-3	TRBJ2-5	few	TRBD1	TGTGCCAGCAGCTCCGGGGACAGGGACGGTGAGACCCAGTACTTC	CASSSGDRDGETQYF
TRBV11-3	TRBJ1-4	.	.	TGTGCCAGCAGCCCCTTACGGGGCAAAAAACTGTTTTTT	CASSPLRGKKLFF
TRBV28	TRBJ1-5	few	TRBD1	TGTGCCAGCAGTTTAGGTTGGAGGGGGCGGGACAATCAGCCCCAGCATTTT	CASSLGWRGRDNQPQHF
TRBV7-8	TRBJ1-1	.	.	TGTGCCAGCAGCTTAGCCCTTGGGCGTTACACTGAAGCTTTCTTT	CASSLALGRYTEAFF
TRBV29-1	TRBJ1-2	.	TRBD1	TGCAGCGCTCTGACAGGGACCGGCTACACCTTC	CSALTGTGYTF
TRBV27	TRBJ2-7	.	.	TGTGCCAGCAGTCTCGGACAGGAGGGCTACGAGCAGTACTTC	CASSLGQEGYEQYF
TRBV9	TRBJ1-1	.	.	TGTGCCAGCAGCGTTCAGGTCATGAACACTGAAGCTTTCTTT	CASSVQVMNTEAFF
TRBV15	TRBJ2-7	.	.	TGTGCCACCAGCCGGCGGAACAGGGAGTACGAGCAGTACTTC	CATSRRNREYEQYF
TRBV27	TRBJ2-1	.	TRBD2	TGTGCCAGCAGTTTCGGGACTAGCGAAAGCTTATTGGATGAGCAGTTCTTC	CASSFGTSESLLDEQFF
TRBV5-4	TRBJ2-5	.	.	TGTGCCAGCAGCCCCAAGCAGGGGGGAGAAGAGACCCAGTACTTC	CASSPKQGGEETQYF
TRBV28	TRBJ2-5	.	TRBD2	TGTGCCAGCAGTCTAGCGGGATACCAAGAGACCCAGTACTTC	CASSLAGYQETQYF
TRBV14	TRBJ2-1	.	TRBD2	TGTGCCAGCAGCTCACCGGGACTAGCGGGGGGGGCCTACAATGAGCAGTTCTTC	CASSSPGLAGGAYNEQFF
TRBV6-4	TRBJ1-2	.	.	TGTGCCAGCAGTGTTGACCCGCTAGGCTATGGCTACACCTTC	CASSVDPLGYGYTF
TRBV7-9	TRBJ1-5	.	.	TGTGCCAGCAGCAACCGGGACAATCAGCCCCAGCATTTT	CASSNRDNQPQHF
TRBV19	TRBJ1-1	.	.	TGTGCCAGTACAGGTTACATGAACACTGAAGCTTTCTTT	CASTGYMNTEAFF
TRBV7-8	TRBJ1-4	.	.	TGTGCCAGCAGCTTAGGAAGCGGACCACTGTTTTTT	CASSLGSGPLFF
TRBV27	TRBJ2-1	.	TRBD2	TGTGCCAGCAATAAGAGGACTAGCGGGCCTGGAACAAATTCCAATGAGCAGTTCTTC	CASNKRTSGPGTNSNEQFF
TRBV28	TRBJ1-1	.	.	TGTGCCAGCAGTTCCGTTGTACGAGCTTTCTTT	CASSSVVRAFF
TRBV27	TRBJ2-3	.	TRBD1	TGTGCCAGCAGGACACAGGACAGGAGACTCACAGATACGCAGTATTTT	CASRTQDRRLTDTQYF
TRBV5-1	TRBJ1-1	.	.	TGCGCCAGCAGCTTGTGGCAGGGGCTGAACACTGAAGCTTTCTTT	CASSLWQGLNTEAFF
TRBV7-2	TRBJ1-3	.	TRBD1	TGTGCCAGCAGCTTCCACAAACAGGGGACCTTTCTCTCTGGAAACACCATATATTTT	CASSFHKQGTFLSGNTIYF
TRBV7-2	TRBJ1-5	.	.	TGTGCCAGCAGCTTAGTTGCGTATAGCAATCAGCCCCAGCATTTT	CASSLVAYSNQPQHF
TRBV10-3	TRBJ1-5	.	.	TGTGCCATCAGTGCAGAAGGGCCTCTCAATCAGCCCCAGCATTTT	CAISAEGPLNQPQHF
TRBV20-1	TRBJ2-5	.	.	TGCAGTGCCAGAGAAGAGACCCAGTACTTC	CSAREETQYF
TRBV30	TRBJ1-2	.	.	TGTGCCTGGACAAGTCAGGGGTCTAACTATGGCTACACCTTC	CAWTSQGSNYGYTF
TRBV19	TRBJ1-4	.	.	TGTGCCAGTAGTATCAGACAGGCAACTAATGAAAAACTGTTTTTT	CASSIRQATNEKLFF
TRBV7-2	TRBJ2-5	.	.	TGTGCCAGCAGCTCCCTCTGGGAAAGACGGAGGGGAGAGACCCAGTACTTC	CASSSLWERRRGETQYF
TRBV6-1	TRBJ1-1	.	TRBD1	TGTGCCAGCAGTGATGGGACAGGGGCGGCTTTCTTT	CASSDGTGAAFF
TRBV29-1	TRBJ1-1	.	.	TGCAGCGTTGCAGGGGTGAACACTGAAGCTTTCTTT	CSVAGVNTEAFF
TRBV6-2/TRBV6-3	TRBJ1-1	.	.	TGTGCCAGCAGTTACCCCCCACCCGCCGGCGGGTGGAGCACTGAAGCTTTCTTT	CASSYPPPAGGWSTEAFF